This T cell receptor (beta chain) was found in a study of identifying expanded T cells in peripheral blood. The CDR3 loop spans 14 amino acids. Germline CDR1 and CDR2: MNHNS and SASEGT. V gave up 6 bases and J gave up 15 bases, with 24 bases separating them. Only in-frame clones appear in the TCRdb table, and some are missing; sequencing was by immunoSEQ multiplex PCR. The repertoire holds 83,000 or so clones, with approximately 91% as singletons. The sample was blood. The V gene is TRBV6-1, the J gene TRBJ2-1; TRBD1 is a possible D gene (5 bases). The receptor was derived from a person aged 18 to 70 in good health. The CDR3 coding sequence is TGTGCCAGCAGCGAATATTCCAGGGCCAACGTACGGTTCTTC. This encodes CASSEYSRANVRFF.